These 13 T cell receptor beta chains originate from one sample sequenced in a study of blood T cell repertoires in COVID-19. Profiling relied on immunoSEQ multiplex PCR, and the TCRdb table lists in-frame clones only, not all of them. This sample yields 340,000 or so clones, of which around 80% are seen a single time; 2.5% to 3% belongs to the top ten. The sequenced sample consisted of peripheral blood. These receptors all stem from a man aged 25 to 45 with active or convalescent COVID-19.

This sequence joins TRBV19 and TRBJ2-5; 7 bases align to TRBD1. The junction had 11 bases not matched to a gene; V was cut back by 1 base and J by 0 bases. From germline, CDR1 is LNHDA and CDR2 SQIVND (reference sequence). CDR3 length equals 18 residues. CDR3 residues: CASSIAANIGTDQETQYF. In nucleotides, the CDR3 is TGTGCCAGTAGTATAGCCGCGAATATCGGGACAGACCAAGAGACCCAGTACTTC.

V and J are TRBV10-3 and TRBJ1-5; the D is unclear. Per the germline V gene, CDR1 is ENHRY and CDR2 is SYGVKD. Trimming removed 6 bases at V and 2 bases at J, with 8 bases between. The CDR3 sequence is 13 residues long. The CDR3 sequence: CAISRDRNQPQHF. The CDR3 coding sequence is TGTGCCATCAGCCGGGATCGCAATCAGCCCCAGCATTTT.

The rearrangement joins TRBV28 to TRBJ1-2; 7 positions agree with TRBD1. The germline CDR1 and CDR2 sequences are MDHEN and SYDVKM. This CDR3 has 14 amino acids. V shed 6 bases and J 4 bases; nucleotides not matched to a gene: 8. This CDR3 reads CASRRPQGGYGYTF. The CDR3 coding sequence is TGTGCCAGCAGAAGACCGCAGGGGGGCTATGGCTACACCTTC.

This rearrangement joins TRBV3-1 (or the pseudogene TRBV3-2) to TRBJ1-2; D gene ambiguous. The V end was cut by 1 base, the J end by 2 bases, with 14 bases between. Germline V gene sequence: CDR1 LGHDT, CDR2 YNNKEL (reference sequence). The CDR3 totals 16 residues. In DNA form, the CDR3 reads TGTGCCAGCAGCCAAGGGTTGACACTGCTAAACTATGGCTACACCTTC. It yields the protein CASSQGLTLLNYGYTF.

The V gene is TRBV11-2, the J gene TRBJ2-3; D uncertain. The CDR3 is 14 residues long. The V gene's germline CDR1 is SGHAT and CDR2 FQNNGV. Deletions cut 5 bases from V and 5 bases from J, with 14 bases between. The CDR3 region is CASSPPATRDTQYF. The DNA for the CDR3 is TGTGCCAGCAGCCCCCCCGCAACACGAGATACGCAGTATTTT.

The rearrangement links TRBV18 to TRBJ2-3; 8 bases are shared with TRBD1. The junction had 10 bases not matched to a gene; V was cut back by 0 bases and J by 5 bases. The CDR3 consists of 17 residues. In germline, CDR1 is KGHSH, CDR2 LQKENI. The CDR3 bases are TGTGCCAGCTCACCACCAGAATGGGCAGGGGGCAGAGATACGCAGTATTTT. Its protein product is CASSPPEWAGGRDTQYF.

The chain has TRBV13 and TRBJ2-6, with TRBD2 identical over 7 bases. Germline CDR1 and CDR2: PRHDT and FYEKMQ (reference sequence). V lost 1 base and J lost 3; bases outside the gene matches: 3. The CDR3 spans 16 residues. For the CDR3, the DNA is TGTGCCAGCAGCTTAGAAGGCGGGAGTGGGGCCAACGTCCTGACTTTC. Translation gives CASSLEGGSGANVLTF.

This chain uses TRBV6-6 with TRBJ1-1; D remains unclear. Between the trimmed V and J ends, which lost 0 bases and 6 bases, there was a span of 8 bases. Germline V gene sequence: CDR1 MNHNY, CDR2 SVGAGI (reference sequence). This CDR3 is 13 amino acids long. CDR3 protein: CASSYSEGPEAFF. DNA for the CDR3: TGTGCCAGCAGTTACTCCGAGGGTCCTGAAGCTTTCTTT.

The chain combines TRBV5-5 with TRBJ2-7, with TRBD2 as a possible D gene (6 bases). Trimming stripped 4 bases from V and 9 bases from J, with 23 bases between. Per germline, CDR1 SGHKS and CDR2 YYEKEE (reference sequence). The length of the CDR3 is 15 residues. CDR3 coding DNA: TGTGCCAGCAGCCTAATACCGGGACCGGAGGAGGGGCAGTACTTC. It translates to CASSLIPGPEEGQYF.

The V and J genes are TRBV6-5 and TRBJ1-5; TRBD1 matches 7 bases. Germline assignment: CDR1 MNHEY and CDR2 SVGAGI. The CDR3 is 14 residues long. V lost 6 bases to trimming and J lost 5 bases; unmatched junction nucleotides: 7. DNA of the CDR3: TGTGCCAGCAGGACCCAGGGGGTATATCAGCCCCAGCATTTT. It yields the protein CASRTQGVYQPQHF.

The chain employs TRBV9 and TRBJ1-2; 7 bases align to TRBD1. The ends lost 6 bases at V and 6 bases at J; junction bases unmatched: 8. The CDR3 is made up of 13 amino acids. Germline values: CDR1 SGDLS, CDR2 YYNGEE. Here the CDR3 DNA reads TGTGCCAGCACACAGGGGCAGGGTGATGGCTACACCTTC. As protein: CASTQGQGDGYTF.

The chain couples TRBV7-2 to TRBJ2-1, with D tentatively TRBD1 (6 bases). Germline CDR1 and CDR2: SGHTA and FQGNSA. V lost 2 bases to trimming and J lost 6 bases, with 14 bases between them. The CDR3 is 15 amino acids. In DNA, the CDR3 is TGTGCCAGCAGCTTAACAGGGTTCGGATCCAATGAGCAGTTCTTC. It translates to CASSLTGFGSNEQFF.

V and J are TRBV19 and TRBJ1-6; a possible D gene is TRBD1 (5 bases). Germline CDR1 and CDR2: LNHDA and SQIVND (reference sequence). Trimming removed 7 bases from V and 8 bases from J, with 12 bases in between. The CDR3 length is 13 residues. Here the CDR3 reads CASTRTGDSPLHF. The CDR3 bases are TGTGCCAGTACTCGGACGGGGGATTCACCCCTCCACTTT.